This is a list of T cell receptor beta chains from one sample in a study of T cell responses to AZD1222 COVID-19 vaccine. Clones were read by immunoSEQ multiplex PCR, and TCRdb kept only the in-frame ones, dropping some. Of roughly 150,000 clones in the sample, 93% were seen once. Sequences were derived from peripheral blood, sampled on day 0 of AZD1222 vaccination. The receptor source for this set is an adult in good health. Each CDR3 is given with its conserved first and last residue. D genes are given only for firm matches. Clone size is given for some rows only: seen once, a few or many times, or a class if the clone is expanded.

v_gene: TRBV4-1; d_gene: NA; j_gene: TRBJ1-2; abundance: NA; CDR3aa: CASSPVGGPTHGYTF; CDR3nt: TGCGCCAGCAGCCCAGTCGGAGGGCCGACCCATGGCTACACCTTC
v_gene: TRBV27; d_gene: NA; j_gene: TRBJ1-5; abundance: NA; CDR3aa: CASSFASNQPQHF; CDR3nt: TGTGCCAGCAGTTTCGCGAGCAATCAGCCCCAGCATTTT
v_gene: TRBV5-6; d_gene: NA; j_gene: TRBJ2-5; abundance: NA; CDR3aa: CASSLAGGEETQYF; CDR3nt: TGTGCCAGCAGCTTGGCAGGGGGGGAGGAGACCCAGTACTTC
v_gene: TRBV21-1; d_gene: NA; j_gene: TRBJ2-1; abundance: NA; CDR3aa: CASSKESGGASYNEQFF; CDR3nt: TGTGCCAGCAGCAAAGAGAGCGGGGGGGCTTCATACAATGAGCAGTTCTTC
v_gene: TRBV6-1; d_gene: TRBD1; j_gene: TRBJ1-2; abundance: NA; CDR3aa: CASSEPDRVSYGYTF; CDR3nt: TGTGCCAGCAGTGAGCCAGACAGGGTGAGCTATGGCTACACCTTC
v_gene: TRBV19; d_gene: TRBD1; j_gene: TRBJ1-2; abundance: NA; CDR3aa: CASRTGDLYGYTF; CDR3nt: TGTGCCAGTAGGACAGGGGATTTATATGGCTACACCTTC
v_gene: TRBV14; d_gene: NA; j_gene: TRBJ1-1; abundance: NA; CDR3aa: CASSPGRTEAFF; CDR3nt: TGTGCCAGCAGCCCAGGGCGGACTGAAGCTTTCTTT
v_gene: TRBV7-8; d_gene: TRBD2; j_gene: TRBJ2-1; abundance: NA; CDR3aa: CASSYQGLAPYGPYNEQFF; CDR3nt: TGTGCCAGCAGTTACCAGGGACTAGCGCCCTACGGACCCTACAATGAGCAGTTCTTC
v_gene: TRBV5-1; d_gene: NA; j_gene: TRBJ2-3; abundance: NA; CDR3aa: CASSGVEGTISTDTQYF; CDR3nt: TGCGCCAGCAGCGGGGTGGAGGGCACAATCAGCACAGATACGCAGTATTTT
v_gene: TRBV19; d_gene: TRBD1; j_gene: TRBJ1-5; abundance: few; CDR3aa: CASSDRGLEQPQHF; CDR3nt: TGTGCCAGTTCAGACAGGGGGCTTGAGCAGCCCCAGCATTTT
v_gene: TRBV28; d_gene: TRBD1; j_gene: TRBJ1-2; abundance: once; CDR3aa: CASTSTAGGDYGYTF; CDR3nt: TGTGCCAGCACCTCGACGGCAGGGGGCGACTATGGCTACACCTTC
v_gene: TRBV5-5; d_gene: NA; j_gene: TRBJ1-1; abundance: NA; CDR3aa: CASSLGVLNTEAFF; CDR3nt: TGTGCCAGCAGCTTGGGGGTCCTAAACACTGAAGCTTTCTTT
v_gene: TRBV29-1; d_gene: NA; j_gene: TRBJ2-1; abundance: NA; CDR3aa: CSVEFPGRNEQFF; CDR3nt: TGCAGCGTTGAATTTCCAGGGAGGAATGAGCAGTTCTTC
v_gene: TRBV6-5; d_gene: NA; j_gene: TRBJ2-3; abundance: NA; CDR3aa: CASSSPRVTTDTQYF; CDR3nt: TGTGCCAGCAGTTCCCCCAGGGTAACGACAGATACGCAGTATTTT
v_gene: TRBV29-1; d_gene: TRBD1; j_gene: TRBJ1-2; abundance: once; CDR3aa: CSVDVQGDIGGGYTF; CDR3nt: TGCAGCGTTGATGTCCAGGGGGATATTGGAGGTGGCTACACCTTC